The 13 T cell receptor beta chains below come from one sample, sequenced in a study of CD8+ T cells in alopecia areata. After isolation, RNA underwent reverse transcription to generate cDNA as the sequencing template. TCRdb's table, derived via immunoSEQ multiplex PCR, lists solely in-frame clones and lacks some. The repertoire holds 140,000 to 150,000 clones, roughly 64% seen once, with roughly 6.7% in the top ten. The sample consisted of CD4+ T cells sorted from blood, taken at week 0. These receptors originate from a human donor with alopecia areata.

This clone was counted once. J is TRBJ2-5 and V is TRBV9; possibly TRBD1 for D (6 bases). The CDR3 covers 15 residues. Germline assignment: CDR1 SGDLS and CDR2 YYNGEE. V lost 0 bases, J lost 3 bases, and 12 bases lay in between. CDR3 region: CASSVATGYEETQYF. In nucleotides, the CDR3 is TGTGCCAGCAGCGTAGCGACAGGTTACGAAGAGACCCAGTACTTC.

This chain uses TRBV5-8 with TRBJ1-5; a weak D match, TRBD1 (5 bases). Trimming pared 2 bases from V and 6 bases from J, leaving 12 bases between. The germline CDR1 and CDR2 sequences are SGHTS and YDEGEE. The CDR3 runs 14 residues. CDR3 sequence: CASSFRPGGQPQHF. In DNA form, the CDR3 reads TGTGCCAGCAGCTTCCGTCCGGGGGGTCAGCCCCAGCATTTT.

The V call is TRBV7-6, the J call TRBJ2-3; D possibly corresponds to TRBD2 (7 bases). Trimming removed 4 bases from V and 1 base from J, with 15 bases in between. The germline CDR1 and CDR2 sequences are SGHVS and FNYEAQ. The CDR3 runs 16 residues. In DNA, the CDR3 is TGTGCCAGCAGCTCTGGGGGGGCTTGGCGCACAGATACGCAGTATTTT. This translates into CASSSGGAWRTDTQYF.

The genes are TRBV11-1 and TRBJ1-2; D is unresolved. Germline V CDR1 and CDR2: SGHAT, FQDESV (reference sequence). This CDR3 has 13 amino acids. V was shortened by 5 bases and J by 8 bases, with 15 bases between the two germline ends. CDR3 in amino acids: CASSVSAFEGYTF. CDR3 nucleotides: TGTGCCAGCAGCGTCTCGGCTTTCGAAGGCTACACCTTC.

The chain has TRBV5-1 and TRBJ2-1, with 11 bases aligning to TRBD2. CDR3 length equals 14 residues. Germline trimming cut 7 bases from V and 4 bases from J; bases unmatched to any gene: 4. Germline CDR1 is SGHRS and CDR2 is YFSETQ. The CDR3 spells CASGTSGGYNEQFF. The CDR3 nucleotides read TGCGCCAGCGGAACTAGCGGGGGTTACAATGAGCAGTTCTTC.

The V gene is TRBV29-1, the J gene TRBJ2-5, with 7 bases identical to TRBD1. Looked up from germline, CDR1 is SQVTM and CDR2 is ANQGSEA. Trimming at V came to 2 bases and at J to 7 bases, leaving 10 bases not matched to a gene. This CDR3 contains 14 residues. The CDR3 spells CSVERDRIRGTQYF. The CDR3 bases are TGCAGCGTTGAAAGGGACAGAATAAGAGGGACCCAGTACTTC.

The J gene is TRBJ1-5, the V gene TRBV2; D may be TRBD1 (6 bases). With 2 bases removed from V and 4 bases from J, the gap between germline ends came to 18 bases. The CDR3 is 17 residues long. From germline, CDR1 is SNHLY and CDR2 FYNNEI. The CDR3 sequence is CASSEKRSTGPNQPQHF. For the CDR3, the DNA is TGTGCCAGCAGTGAAAAGAGGTCGACAGGTCCAAATCAGCCCCAGCATTTT.

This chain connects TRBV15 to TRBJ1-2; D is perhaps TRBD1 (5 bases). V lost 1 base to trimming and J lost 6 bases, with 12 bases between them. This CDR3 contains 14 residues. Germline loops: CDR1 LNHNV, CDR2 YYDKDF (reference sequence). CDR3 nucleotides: TGTGCCACCAGCAGAGGGGGCAGCCGAAATGGCTACACCTTC. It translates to CATSRGGSRNGYTF.

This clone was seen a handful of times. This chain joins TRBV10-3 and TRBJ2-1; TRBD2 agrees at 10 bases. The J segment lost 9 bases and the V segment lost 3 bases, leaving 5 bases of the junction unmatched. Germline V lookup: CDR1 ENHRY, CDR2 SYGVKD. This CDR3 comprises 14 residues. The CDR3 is CAISDERGGLEQFF. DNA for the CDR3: TGTGCCATCAGTGATGAGCGGGGGGGCCTTGAGCAGTTCTTC.

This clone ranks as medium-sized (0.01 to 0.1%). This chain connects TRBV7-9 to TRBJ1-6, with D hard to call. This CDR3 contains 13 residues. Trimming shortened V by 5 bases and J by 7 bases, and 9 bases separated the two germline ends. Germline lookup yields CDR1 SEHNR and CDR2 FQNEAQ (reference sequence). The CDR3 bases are TGTGCCAGCAGCAGGGTTGGCAATTCACCCCTCCACTTT. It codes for CASSRVGNSPLHF.

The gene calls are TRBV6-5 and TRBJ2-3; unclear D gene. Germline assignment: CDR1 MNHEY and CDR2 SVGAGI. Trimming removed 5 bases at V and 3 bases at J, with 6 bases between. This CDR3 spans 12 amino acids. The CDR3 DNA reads TGTGCCAGCAGTACCCCAACAGATACGCAGTATTTT. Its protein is CASSTPTDTQYF.

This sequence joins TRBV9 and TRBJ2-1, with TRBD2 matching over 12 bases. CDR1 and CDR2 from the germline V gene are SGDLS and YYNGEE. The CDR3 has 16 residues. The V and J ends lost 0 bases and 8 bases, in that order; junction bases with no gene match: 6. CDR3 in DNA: TGTGCCAGCAGCGTAGAGGGACTAGCGGGCGGACATGAGCAGTTCTTC. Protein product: CASSVEGLAGGHEQFF.

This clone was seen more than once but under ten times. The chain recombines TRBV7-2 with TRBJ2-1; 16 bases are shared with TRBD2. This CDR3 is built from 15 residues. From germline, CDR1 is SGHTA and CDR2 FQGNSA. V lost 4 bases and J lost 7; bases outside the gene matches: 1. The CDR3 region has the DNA TGTGCCAGCAGCTCGGGACTAGCGGGGGGGAATGAGCAGTTCTTC. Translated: CASSSGLAGGNEQFF. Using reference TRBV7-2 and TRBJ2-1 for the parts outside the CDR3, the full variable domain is GAGVSQSPSNKVTEKGKDVELRCDPISGHTALYWYRQSLGQGLEFLIYFQGNSAPDKSGLPSDRFSAERTGGSVSTLTIQRTQQEDSAVYLCASSSGLAGGNEQFFGPGTRLTVL.